These T cell receptor beta chains were read from a single sample in a study of blood T cell repertoires in COVID-19. Repertoires were generated with immunoSEQ multiplex PCR, while TCRdb's copy carries only in-frame clones and drops some. Of over 300,000 clones in the sample, approximately 90% were seen once. The source material was PBMCs or T cells enriched from blood (not recorded which). The receptors were gathered from a woman in her twenties or thirties who had recovered from COVID-19. The CDR3 runs from the conserved cysteine through the conserved F or W. Not every row has a clone size; where given, it reads once, few, many or a size class.

>TRBV29-1|-|TRBJ2-4
CSVLRWDTEAKNIQYF
>TRBV27|once|TRBJ1-5
CASSPRTGELRQPQHF
>TRBV11-2|-|TRBJ2-7
CASSELGTYEQYF
>TRBV7-9|-|TRBJ1-5
CASSSTSGALSNQPQHF
>TRBV7-9|-|TRBJ1-4
CASSNRQGNEKLFF
>TRBV13|once|TRBJ2-1
CASSRGNEQFF
>TRBV30|-|TRBJ2-7
CAQDRDSYEQYF
>TRBV11-2|-|TRBJ2-5
CASNPGTVQETQYF
>TRBV19|-|TRBJ1-5
CASSMGDRYHQPQHF
>TRBV25-1|-|TRBJ2-7
CASSGGLGGEQYF
>TRBV20-1|-|TRBJ1-2
CSAPEDRGYTF
>TRBV4-1|-|TRBJ1-1
CASSQTGIAEAFF
>TRBV30|-|TRBJ1-5
CAWSVPGGANQPQHF
>TRBV18|-|TRBJ2-7
CASSLGNEQYF
>TRBV5-8|-|TRBJ2-7
CASSPGQGRSYEQYF
>TRBV3-1/TRBV3-2|-|TRBJ2-1
CASSQVLVGNEQFF
>TRBV19|-|TRBJ1-5
CASSILDGGQPQHF
>TRBV9|once|TRBJ2-5
CASSTGGAQETQYF
>TRBV3-1/TRBV3-2|-|TRBJ2-7
CASSQDPGTGAHEQYF
>TRBV5-1|-|TRBJ1-1
CASSLTGRGNTEAFF
>TRBV6-5|-|TRBJ1-2
CACQGQPGSYGYTF
>TRBV2|-|TRBJ1-1
CASSDHRVPGQGITEAFF
>TRBV19|-|TRBJ2-5
CASSKGTGYQETQYF
>TRBV9|-|TRBJ2-5
CASSPSQGKETQYF
>TRBV3-1/TRBV3-2|-|TRBJ1-1
CASSQERTGQSEAFF
>TRBV3-1/TRBV3-2|-|TRBJ2-2
CASSQERDRATGELFF
>TRBV2|-|TRBJ1-2
CASSPDLGSNYGYTF